This T cell receptor beta chain was captured by sequencing in a study of shared clonotypes between healthy human individuals. Looking at the study overall: Three CD4 naive, three CD4 memory, two CD8 naive and one CD8 memory plate were used per donor. Notes on the study in general: Enrolling few donors narrowed the genetic and exposure-history diversity that was represented.

Germline trimming cut 9 bases from V and 6 bases from J; bases unmatched to any gene: 10. Looked up from germline, CDR1 is WSHSY and CDR2 is SAAADI. The CDR3 covers 15 residues. An assay was performed, and its level was deep. The data were produced by immunoSEQ multiplex PCR, yet TCRdb's version contains in-frame clones alone and is incomplete. The sample records millions of clones, more than 90% being singletons. This clone was counted once. The antigen is undetermined. Specimen: naive CD4+ T cells sorted from blood. Described subset: CD45RA+ positively selected. The J gene is TRBJ2-3, the V gene TRBV10-2; 12 bases line up with TRBD1. The clonotype comes from a man younger than 30 in good health. CDR3 sequence reads: CASVAGQGALDTQYF. Here the CDR3 DNA reads TGCGCCAGTGTAGCGGGACAGGGGGCGTTGGATACGCAGTATTTT.